Listed here are 7 T cell receptor beta chains from one sample, sequenced in a study of T-cell memory formation after mild COVID-19. TCRdb reprocessed the 5' RACE reads via MiXCR and lists one record per CDR3 protein. The sample contains some 300,000 distinct CDR3 sequences, roughly 19% of which appear only once. The specimen was PBMCs or a T cell subset sorted from them (not recorded which). Source of these receptors: a man aged 18 to 35 who had mild COVID-19 (a few samples of this study predate the infection). Cell type and time point are not known.

The chain's CDR3 is CASSAGAAYEQYF. CDR3 coding DNA: TGTGCCAGCAGCGCAGGGGCCGCCTACGAGCAGTACTTC. The genes are TRBV9 and TRBJ2-7, with D possibly TRBD1 on 6 matching bases. V was cut by 3 bases and J by 2 bases, with 9 bases left in between. The CDR3 loop spans 13 amino acids. Germline CDR1 is SGDLS and CDR2 is YYNGEE.

This clonotype was observed a few times. V gene TRBV4-2 combines with J gene TRBJ2-3, with TRBD2 matching over 7 bases. The V segment lost 5 bases and the J segment 6 bases; nucleotides outside the gene matches: 8. The CDR3 loop spans 14 amino acids. Per the germline V gene, CDR1 is LGHNA and CDR2 is YNFKEQ. CDR3 region: CASSGGGELDTQYF. In DNA, the CDR3 is TGTGCCAGCAGCGGGGGGGGAGAACTTGATACGCAGTATTTT.

This rearrangement joins TRBV5-1 to TRBJ2-1; TRBD2 matches at 12 bases. The germline V gene encodes CDR1 SGHRS and CDR2 YFSETQ. The V segment lost 0 bases and the J segment 3 bases; nucleotides outside the gene matches: 1. The CDR3 extends over 16 amino acids. CDR3 DNA sequence: TGCGCCAGCAGCTTGGCTAGCGGGGGGGACTACAATGAGCAGTTCTTC. This sequence encodes CASSLASGGDYNEQFF.

The chain links TRBV7-2 to TRBJ2-1; the D gene could be TRBD1 or TRBD2 (5 bases each). Germline V lookup: CDR1 SGHTA, CDR2 FQGNSA. The V and J ends lost 5 bases and 6 bases respectively, with 26 bases between them. The CDR3 contains 18 residues. The CDR3 here is CASSQRKYRTGQSNEQFF. CDR3 sequence (DNA): TGTGCCAGCAGCCAGCGAAAATACCGGACGGGGCAGTCCAATGAGCAGTTCTTC. Filled out from reference TRBV7-2 and TRBJ2-1, the complete variable domain reads GAGVSQSPSNKVTEKGKDVELRCDPISGHTALYWYRQSLGQGLEFLIYFQGNSAPDKSGLPSDRFSAERTGGSVSTLTIQRTQQEDSAVYLCASSQRKYRTGQSNEQFFGPGTRLTVL.

The chain joins TRBV6-5 to TRBJ2-5; tentative D call: TRBD1 (6 bases). The germline V gene has CDR1 MNHEY and CDR2 SVGAGI. CDR3 length equals 13 residues. V gave up 5 bases and J gave up 6 bases, with 13 bases separating them. In nucleotides, the CDR3 is TGTGCCAGCAGTACCGACAGGATACAGACCCAGTACTTC. Its protein product is CASSTDRIQTQYF.

This clonotype was counted ten times or more. V is TRBV2 and J is TRBJ2-2; tentatively, D is TRBD1 (6 bases). The CDR3 is made up of 15 amino acids. The germline gives CDR1 SNHLY, CDR2 FYNNEI. Trimming removed 10 bases at V and 0 bases at J, with 15 bases between. CDR3 in amino acids: CATLSGTTNTGELFF. The CDR3 DNA follows: TGTGCCACACTATCCGGGACAACGAACACCGGGGAGCTGTTTTTT.

The chain links TRBV20-1 to TRBJ2-7, with no clear D. The CDR3 is 12 amino acids. Germline V gene lookup returns CDR1 DFQATT and CDR2 SNEGSKA (reference sequence). The V end lost 3 bases, the J end lost 5 bases, and 11 bases lay between the germline ends. In DNA form, the CDR3 reads TGCAGTGCTAGGGGTCAGCTTGACGAGCAGTACTTC. Translated: CSARGQLDEQYF.